The T cell receptor (beta chain) described here comes from a study of T-cell reconstitution after alpha-beta-depleted transplantation in children. With 4 bases removed from V and 1 base from J, the gap between germline ends came to 16 bases. The CDR3 has 16 residues. Germline loops: CDR1 MNHEY, CDR2 SVGAGI. It was with unique molecular identifiers that the TCRbeta library was prepared. One entry per CDR3 protein, called by TCRdb with MiXCR from the PCR reads. Here the sample spans 600,000 to 700,000 distinct CDR3 sequences, about 15% being singletons. This sample comprised PBMCs from the stem cell graft donor, obtained from the stem cell graft. This receptor was identified in a human donor who donated a stem cell graft to a child with acute myeloid leukemia. The chain recombines TRBV6-5 with TRBJ2-5; D is possibly TRBD1 (6 bases). The CDR3 DNA reads as TGTGCCAGCAGTTTGTTTCGACTGGGGGCCCAAGAGACCCAGTACTTC. Its translation is CASSLFRLGAQETQYF.